Listed below are T cell receptor beta chains from one sample, sequenced in a study of PD-1 blockade in classical Hodgkin lymphoma. This table comes from immunoSEQ multiplex PCR, and its TCRdb copy is limited to in-frame clones, with some not included. Counted here are about 97,000 clones, over 80% occurring once; the ten biggest clones make up 9% to 15%. Here the sequenced sample was peripheral blood mononuclear cells (PBMCs), taken at baseline. These receptors all come from a human donor with classical Hodgkin lymphoma. The CDR3 runs from the conserved cysteine through the conserved F or W. A D gene is named only where the DNA matches it firmly.

TRBJ1-5	TRBV5-6	TRBD1	CASSEQGQRGSYSNQPQHF	TGTGCCAGCAGCGAGCAGGGACAGCGAGGATCTTATAGCAATCAGCCCCAGCATTTT
TRBJ1-5	TRBV28	NA	CASSEARGYQPQHF	TGTGCCAGCAGTGAAGCCCGAGGTTATCAGCCCCAGCATTTT
TRBJ1-1	TRBV29-1	NA	CSVEETPGNTEAFF	TGCAGCGTTGAAGAAACTCCAGGGAACACTGAAGCTTTCTTT
TRBJ1-2	TRBV5-1	TRBD1	CASSSGQGARGYTF	TGCGCCAGCAGCTCGGGACAGGGGGCGCGTGGCTACACCTTC
TRBJ2-1	TRBV29-1	TRBD2	CSVTRLAGESYNEQFF	TGCAGCGTTACCCGACTAGCGGGAGAGTCCTACAATGAGCAGTTCTTC
TRBJ2-4	TRBV7-2	TRBD1	CASSPRTGDIQYF	TGTGCCAGCAGCCCGAGGACAGGGGACATTCAGTACTTC
TRBJ1-2	TRBV4-2	NA	CASSAAGTGVYGYTF	TGTGCCAGCAGCGCGGCGGGGACGGGAGTCTATGGCTACACCTTC
TRBJ2-7	TRBV27	NA	CASSLSRQRSSYEQYF	TGTGCCAGCAGTTTATCAAGACAGCGCAGCTCCTACGAGCAGTACTTC
TRBJ2-1	TRBV5-4	TRBD1	CASSLGLRQGDEQFF	TGTGCCAGCAGCTTGGGTCTGAGACAGGGCGATGAGCAGTTCTTC
TRBJ2-7	TRBV5-1	TRBD2	CASSLGGSPYEQYF	TGCGCCAGCAGCTTGGGCGGGAGTCCCTACGAGCAGTACTTC